The 24 T cell receptor beta chains presented below share a single source sample, sequenced in a study of blood T cells in healthy people across ages. Using a J-beta primer mix together with a sample-barcoded 5' primer, a second PCR was run for roughly 6 to 12 cycles. TCRdb ran MiXCR on the 5' RACE reads and lists one entry per CDR3 protein. The sample consists of 1.5 million to 2 million distinct CDR3 sequences, 49% of them appearing once. Sequenced input: blood. The receptors were sampled from a woman aged 35 to 49 in good health.

The chain has TRBV4-1 and TRBJ2-7, with D perhaps matching TRBD1 or TRBD2 (5 bases each). There are 14 residues in the CDR3. Between the trimmed V and J ends, which lost 3 bases and 7 bases, there was a span of 16 bases. From germline, CDR1 is MGHRA and CDR2 YSYEKL. The CDR3 protein is CASSQGESYNEQYF. CDR3 nucleotides: TGCGCCAGCAGCCAGGGGGAGTCCTACAATGAGCAGTACTTC.

The chain couples TRBV29-1 to TRBJ1-1; possibly TRBD1 for D (5 bases). V lost 5 bases to trimming and J lost 0 bases, with 10 bases between them. CDR3 length equals 13 residues. Germline V gene sequence: CDR1 SQVTM, CDR2 ANQGSEA. CDR3 nucleotides: TGCAGCGTTCGACAGTTAGTGAACACTGAAGCTTTCTTT. It yields the protein CSVRQLVNTEAFF. Filled out from reference TRBV29-1 and TRBJ1-1, the complete variable domain reads SAVISQKPSRDICQRGTSLTIQCQVDSQVTMMFWYRQQPGQSLTLIATANQGSEATYESGFVIDKFPISRPNLTFSTLTVSNMSPEDSSIYLCSVRQLVNTEAFFGQGTRLTVV.

This clonotype occurred a few times. The chain is built from TRBV12-3 or TRBV12-4 and TRBJ2-5, with 8 bases fitting TRBD2. The V and J ends lost 0 bases and 3 bases, in that order; junction bases with no gene match: 6. The length of the CDR3 is 16 residues. As DNA, the CDR3 is TGTGCCAGCAGTTTAGCCCCGGGACTAGAAGAAGAGACCCAGTACTTC. Protein: CASSLAPGLEEETQYF.

The V gene is TRBV12-3 or TRBV12-4, the J gene TRBJ2-5, with 8 positions matching TRBD2. After removal of 3 bases from V and 4 bases from J, the junction contained 4 bases not matched to a gene. The CDR3 spans 14 residues. The CDR3 region has the DNA TGTGCCAGCAGTTTTAGCGGGGCAACAGAGACCCAGTACTTC. This codes for CASSFSGATETQYF.

The chain is built from TRBV6-2 or TRBV6-3 and TRBJ2-5; D not certain. Germline V gene data show CDR1 as MNHEY and CDR2 as SVGEGT. Trimming stripped 0 bases from V and 3 bases from J, with 14 bases between. The CDR3 is made up of 16 amino acids. CDR3 sequence: CASSYSKGDTKETQYF. The CDR3 DNA reads as TGTGCCAGCAGTTACTCGAAAGGAGACACAAAAGAGACCCAGTACTTC.

V usage is TRBV3-1 and J usage is TRBJ2-5, with TRBD2 identical over 9 bases. This CDR3 is 17 amino acids long. With V trimmed by 3 bases and J by 5 bases, 13 bases remained unmatched. Germline CDR1 reads LGHDT; CDR2 reads YNNKEL (reference sequence). CDR3 region: CASSHPHGTSLWETQYF. CDR3 DNA: TGTGCCAGCAGCCACCCACACGGGACTAGCCTCTGGGAGACCCAGTACTTC.

In regard to this clonotype: The junction departs from the called germline gene at one end, perhaps through a read error. The V and J genes are TRBV29-1 and TRBJ2-1; 9 nucleotides line up with TRBD1. This CDR3 region has 16 residues. Germline CDR1 reads SQVTM; CDR2 reads ANQGSEA. The CDR3 coding sequence is TGCAGCGCCCCTCAAAACCGGGACAGGGACCACAATAAGCAGTTCTTC. Translated, it gives CSAPQNRDRDHNKQFF.

The chain joins TRBV7-2 to TRBJ2-4; 12 bases fit TRBD2. This CDR3 spans 18 amino acids. The junction had 6 bases not matched to a gene; V was cut back by 3 bases and J by 0 bases. Germline lookup yields CDR1 SGHTA and CDR2 FQGNSA. CDR3 loop: CASSFRLAGGEAKNIQYF. The CDR3 nucleotides are TGTGCCAGCAGCTTTAGGCTAGCGGGGGGGGAAGCCAAAAACATTCAGTACTTC.

The chain employs TRBV7-9 and TRBJ2-3, with 8 bases identical to TRBD1. V gave up 1 base and J gave up 4 bases; unmatched junction bases: 7. The germline V gene has CDR1 SEHNR and CDR2 FQNEAQ (reference sequence). The CDR3 consists of 16 residues. The CDR3 loop is CASSLGRTGRSDTQYF. The CDR3 DNA reads as TGTGCCAGCAGCTTAGGTCGGACAGGGAGGTCAGATACGCAGTATTTT.

The chain uses TRBV28 and TRBJ2-5; 9 nucleotides agree with TRBD2. V lost 3 bases to trimming and J lost 4 bases; unmatched junction nucleotides: 6. Germline values: CDR1 MDHEN, CDR2 SYDVKM. This CDR3 has 15 amino acids. The CDR3 sequence: CASSFALAGIETQYF. As DNA, the CDR3 is TGTGCCAGCAGTTTCGCTCTAGCGGGGATAGAGACCCAGTACTTC.

J is TRBJ2-1 and V is TRBV24-1; the D gene is possibly TRBD2 (5 bases). V lost 4 bases, J lost 1 base, and 10 bases lay in between. The germline gives CDR1 KGHDR, CDR2 SFDVKD. The CDR3 consists of 15 residues. The chain's CDR3 is CATSDAGKSYNEQFF. CDR3 DNA sequence: TGTGCCACCAGTGACGCGGGCAAATCCTACAATGAGCAGTTCTTC.

The rearrangement joins TRBV4-3 to TRBJ1-2; unclear D gene. CDR1 and CDR2 (germline): LGHNA, YSLEER. There are 16 residues in the CDR3. V lost 0 bases to trimming and J lost 7 bases, with 18 bases between them. CDR3 DNA: TGCGCCAGCAGCCAAGAAGGGCCTGGAGGGCACGGTGGCTACACCTTC. This codes for CASSQEGPGGHGGYTF.

The chain uses TRBV20-1 and TRBJ1-2, with TRBD1 matching 7 bases. Germline lookup yields CDR1 DFQATT and CDR2 SNEGSKA (reference sequence). The CDR3 is 13 amino acids. V lost 3 bases, J lost 4 bases, and 5 bases stayed unmatched. The chain's CDR3 is CSARDRKSYGYTF. The CDR3 DNA sequence: TGCAGTGCTAGGGACAGGAAAAGCTATGGCTACACCTTC.

The chain joins TRBV5-5 to TRBJ1-2; D not resolved. The CDR3 covers 13 residues. The germline V gene has CDR1 SGHKS and CDR2 YYEKEE (reference sequence). V lost 0 bases and J lost 8, with 11 bases in between. For the CDR3, the DNA is TGTGCCAGCAGCTTGGGCCCAACAATGGGCTACACCTTC. Encoded protein: CASSLGPTMGYTF.

This clonotype is a singleton in its sample. The chain couples TRBV28 to TRBJ2-1; a weak D match, TRBD2 (5 bases). Near its end, the DNA agrees better with TRBJ2-7, so the J call may be wrong. This CDR3 has 16 amino acids. Germline V gene data show CDR1 as MDHEN and CDR2 as SYDVKM. CDR3 sequence (DNA): TGTGCCAGCAGTCTTCTGAGGGCGCAGTCCTACAATGAGCAGTACTTC. This encodes CASSLLRAQSYNEQYF.

The chain is built from TRBV5-6 and TRBJ2-4; TRBD1 agrees at 8 bases. TRBJ2-7 explains the end of the DNA better; the J call may be wrong. The CDR3 runs 13 residues. From germline, CDR1 is SGHDT and CDR2 YYEEEE. The CDR3 DNA reads as TGTGCCAGCAGCACGGGACAGGTCAACGAGCAGTACTTC. Translating gives CASSTGQVNEQYF.

The V call is TRBV20-1, the J call TRBJ1-4; D gene ambiguous. Germline CDR1 DFQATT, CDR2 SNEGSKA (reference sequence). This CDR3 spans 12 amino acids. V lost 1 base and J lost 8, with 8 bases in between. CDR3 bases: TGCAGTGCTAGAGCGTTAGACGAAAAACTGTTTTTT. Amino acid sequence: CSARALDEKLFF.

The CDR3 bases are TGCGCCAGCACGCGGGATAATGGTGAAGCTTTCTTT. This encodes CASTRDNGEAFF. The chain combines TRBV5-1 with TRBJ1-1; D uncertain. The germline gives CDR1 SGHRS, CDR2 YFSETQ. The CDR3 loop spans 12 amino acids. V dropped 6 bases and J dropped 7 bases, with 13 bases sitting between them. Combining the CDR3 with reference TRBV5-1 and TRBJ1-1 gives the whole variable domain KAGVTQTPRYLIKTRGQQVTLSCSPISGHRSVSWYQQTPGQGLQFLFEYFSETQRNKGNFPGRFSGRQFSNSRSEMNVSTLELGDSALYLCASTRDNGEAFFGQGTRLTVV.

This chain links TRBV29-1 with TRBJ2-1; D assignment may be TRBD1 or TRBD2 (5 bases each). This CDR3 is 17 amino acids long. Germline V lookup: CDR1 SQVTM, CDR2 ANQGSEA. V dropped 6 bases and J dropped 5 bases, with 26 bases sitting between them. The CDR3 reads CSVRGRTQAGRDNEQFF. The CDR3 DNA sequence: TGCAGCGTCCGGGGCCGGACCCAAGCCGGAAGGGACAATGAGCAGTTCTTC.

The V call is TRBV4-3, the J call TRBJ2-4; D is perhaps TRBD2 (5 bases). Germline-derived CDR1 and CDR2 are LGHNA and YSLEER. Trimming left V 0 bases short and J 5 bases short, with 14 bases between. The CDR3 runs to 16 residues. The DNA of the CDR3 is TGCGCCAGCAGCCAAGAGAGGGCGGGTTACGAAAACATTCAGTACTTC. This sequence encodes CASSQERAGYENIQYF.

V and J are TRBV7-9 and TRBJ2-3; 8 bases are shared with TRBD1. The CDR3 length is 14 residues. Germline values: CDR1 SEHNR, CDR2 FQNEAQ (reference sequence). V trimming: 5 bases; J trimming: 5 bases; junction bases outside the gene matches: 6. In DNA form, the CDR3 reads TGTGCCAGCAGCCGTCAGGGGGCGAAAGATACGCAGTATTTT. This codes for CASSRQGAKDTQYF.

This chain connects TRBV28 to TRBJ2-5, with D unclear. The J call is in doubt because the DNA end fits TRBJ2-7 better. Germline V CDR1 and CDR2: MDHEN, SYDVKM. The CDR3 runs to 16 residues. The CDR3 spells CASSLGSVPSSYEQYF. The CDR3 nucleotides read TGTGCCAGCAGTTTGGGATCCGTGCCTAGCTCCTACGAGCAGTACTTC.

J is TRBJ2-5 and V is TRBV12-3 or TRBV12-4, with D perhaps given as TRBD1 or TRBD2 (5 bases each). The DNA end is a closer match to TRBJ2-7, so the J assignment may be wrong. The CDR3 length is 16 residues. The CDR3 here is CASSFEGIPFSYEQYF. Here the CDR3 DNA reads TGTGCCAGCAGTTTTGAGGGGATCCCCTTCTCCTACGAGCAGTACTTC.

This clonotype was seen repeatedly, ten times or more. V usage is TRBV29-1 and J usage is TRBJ1-2; the D gene is possibly TRBD1 (5 bases). In germline, CDR1 is SQVTM, CDR2 ANQGSEA. This CDR3 contains 12 residues. V was trimmed by 3 bases and J by 2 bases, leaving 7 bases between them. The CDR3 nucleotides read TGCAGCGTTGATGCAGGGAACTATGGCTACACCTTC. Translation: CSVDAGNYGYTF. The full variable domain, in which reference TRBV29-1 and TRBJ1-2 provide the parts outside the CDR3, is SAVISQKPSRDICQRGTSLTIQCQVDSQVTMMFWYRQQPGQSLTLIATANQGSEATYESGFVIDKFPISRPNLTFSTLTVSNMSPEDSSIYLCSVDAGNYGYTFGSGTRLTVV.